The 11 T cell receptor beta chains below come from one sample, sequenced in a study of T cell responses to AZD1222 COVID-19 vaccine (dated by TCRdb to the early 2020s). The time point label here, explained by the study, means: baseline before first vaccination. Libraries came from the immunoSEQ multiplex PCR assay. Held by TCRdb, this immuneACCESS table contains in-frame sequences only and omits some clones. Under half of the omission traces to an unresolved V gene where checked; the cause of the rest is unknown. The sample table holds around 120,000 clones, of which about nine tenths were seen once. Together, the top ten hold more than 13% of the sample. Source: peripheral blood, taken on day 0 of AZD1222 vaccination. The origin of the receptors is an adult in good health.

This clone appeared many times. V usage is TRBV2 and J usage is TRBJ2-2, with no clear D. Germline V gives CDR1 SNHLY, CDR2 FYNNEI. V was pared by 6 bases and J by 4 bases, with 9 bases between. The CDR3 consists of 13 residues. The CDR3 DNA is TGTGCCAGCAGCAGTCAGGCCACCGGGGAGCTGTTTTTT. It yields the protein CASSSQATGELFF.

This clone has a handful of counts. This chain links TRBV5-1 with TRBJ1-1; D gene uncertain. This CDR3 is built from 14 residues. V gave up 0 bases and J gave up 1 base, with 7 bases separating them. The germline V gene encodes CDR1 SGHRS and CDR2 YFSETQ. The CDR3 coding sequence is TGCGCCAGCAGCTTGGATTTGGGGAACACTGAAGCTTTCTTT. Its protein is CASSLDLGNTEAFF.

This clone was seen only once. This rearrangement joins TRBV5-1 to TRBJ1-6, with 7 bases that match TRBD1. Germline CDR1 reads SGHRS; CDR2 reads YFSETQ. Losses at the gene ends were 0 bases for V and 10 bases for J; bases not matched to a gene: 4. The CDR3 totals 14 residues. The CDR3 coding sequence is TGCGCCAGCAGCTTGGGACAGGGAGGATCACCCCTCCACTTT. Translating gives CASSLGQGGSPLHF. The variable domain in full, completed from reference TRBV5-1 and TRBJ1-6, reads KAGVTQTPRYLIKTRGQQVTLSCSPISGHRSVSWYQQTPGQGLQFLFEYFSETQRNKGNFPGRFSGRQFSNSRSEMNVSTLELGDSALYLCASSLGQGGSPLHFGNGTRLTVT.

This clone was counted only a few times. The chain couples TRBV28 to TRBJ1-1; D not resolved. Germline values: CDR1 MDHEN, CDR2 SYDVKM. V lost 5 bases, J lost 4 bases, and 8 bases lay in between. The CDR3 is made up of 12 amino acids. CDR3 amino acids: CASSIPGTEAFF. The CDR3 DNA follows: TGTGCCAGCAGTATCCCGGGCACTGAAGCTTTCTTT.

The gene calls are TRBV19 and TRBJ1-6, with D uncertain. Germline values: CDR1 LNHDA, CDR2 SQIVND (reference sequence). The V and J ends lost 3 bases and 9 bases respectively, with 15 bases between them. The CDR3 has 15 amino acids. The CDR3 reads CASSIQVGWSSPLHF. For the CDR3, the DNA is TGTGCCAGTAGTATTCAAGTAGGGTGGTCTTCACCCCTCCACTTT.

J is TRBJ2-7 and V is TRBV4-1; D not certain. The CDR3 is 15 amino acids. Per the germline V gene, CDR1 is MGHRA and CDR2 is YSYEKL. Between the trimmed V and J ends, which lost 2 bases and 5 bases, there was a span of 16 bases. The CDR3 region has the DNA TGCGCCAGCAGCCAAAATGGGGTTAGGGCCAACGAGCAGTACTTC. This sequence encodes CASSQNGVRANEQYF.

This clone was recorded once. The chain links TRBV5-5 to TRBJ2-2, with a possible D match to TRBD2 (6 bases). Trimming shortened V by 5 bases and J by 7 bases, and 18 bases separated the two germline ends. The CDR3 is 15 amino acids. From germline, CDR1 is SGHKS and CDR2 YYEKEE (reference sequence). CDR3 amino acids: CASSLGSATSGELFF. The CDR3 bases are TGTGCCAGCAGTCTTGGATCAGCGACTAGCGGGGAGCTGTTTTTT.

CDR3 DNA sequence: TGTGCCAGCAGCGTAGACCCGGGCAACTATGGCTACACCTTC. Protein: CASSVDPGNYGYTF. This chain connects TRBV9 to TRBJ1-2; no reliable D call. With 0 bases removed from V and 2 bases from J, the gap between germline ends came to 8 bases. The V gene's germline CDR1 is SGDLS and CDR2 YYNGEE. The CDR3 sequence is 14 residues long.

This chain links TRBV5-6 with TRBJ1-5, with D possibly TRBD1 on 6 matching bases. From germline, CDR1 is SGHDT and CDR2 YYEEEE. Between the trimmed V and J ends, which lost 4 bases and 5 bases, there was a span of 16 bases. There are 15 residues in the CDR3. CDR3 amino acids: CASSDGWGPDQPQHF. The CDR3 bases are TGTGCCAGCAGCGATGGCTGGGGGCCTGATCAGCCCCAGCATTTT.

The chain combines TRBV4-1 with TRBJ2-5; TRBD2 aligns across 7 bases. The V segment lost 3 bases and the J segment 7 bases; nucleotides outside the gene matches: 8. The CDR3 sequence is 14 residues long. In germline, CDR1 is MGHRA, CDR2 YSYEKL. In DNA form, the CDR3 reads TGCGCCAGCAGCCACCCGGACGGCGGGGGGACCCAGTACTTC. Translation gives CASSHPDGGGTQYF.

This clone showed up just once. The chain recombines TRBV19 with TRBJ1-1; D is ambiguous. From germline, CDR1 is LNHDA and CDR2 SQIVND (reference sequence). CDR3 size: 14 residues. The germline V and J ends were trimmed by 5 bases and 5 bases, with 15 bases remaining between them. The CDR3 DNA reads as TGTGCCAGTAGTTTCCCGGGCCTGAGGACTGAAGCTTTCTTT. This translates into CASSFPGLRTEAFF.